One T cell receptor beta chain is described in this entry. The antigen remains undetermined. The data belong to a study of cytomegalovirus exposure and HLA in healthy donors. Findings and limits, study-wide: CMV antigen specificity was confirmed in vitro for three CMV-associated chains. Differences between HLA loci emerged in a later analysis of TCR association rates, with DRB1 most and HLA-C fewest. In a later analysis, TCR beta V- and J-gene trimming showed a link to a missense DCLRE1C variant.

The PCR was carried out with 60 Vbeta primers and 13 Jbeta primers. TCRdb's copy holds only in-frame clones and misses some; the assay was immunoSEQ multiplex PCR. The table includes 90,000 to 100,000 clones, around 80% detected once. The receptor was derived from a man aged 35 to 55 in good health and CMV-seronegative. The specimen sequenced was PBMCs.

The DNA for the CDR3 is TGTGCCAGCCGGGACAGCCCTAACGGCTACACCTTC. It encodes CASRDSPNGYTF. The chain recombines TRBV6-5 with TRBJ1-2; 7 nucleotides match TRBD1. The ends lost 8 bases at V and 8 bases at J; junction bases unmatched: 8. CDR3 length: 12 amino acids. CDR1 is MNHEY and CDR2 is SVGAGI in the germline V gene.